A single sample gave rise to the 29 T cell receptor beta chains below, sequenced in a study of early T cells in non-severe SARS-CoV-2 infection. MiXCR, applied by TCRdb to the 5' RACE reads, yields one record per CDR3 protein. The data show tens of thousands of distinct CDR3 sequences, with roughly 4% seen just once and roughly 3% held by the top ten. Specimen: whole blood. The receptors here all came from an adult who was a healthcare worker with PCR-confirmed SARS-CoV-2 infection or an uninfected control (not recorded which).

This clonotype came up many times. The V gene is TRBV20-1, the J gene TRBJ2-1; possible D gene TRBD2, 5 bases. Germline V lookup: CDR1 DFQATT, CDR2 SNEGSKA (reference sequence). With 7 bases removed from V and 2 bases from J, the gap between germline ends came to 9 bases. The CDR3 runs 12 residues. In nucleotides, the CDR3 is TGCAGTGTCACGACTACCTACAATGAGCAGTTCTTC. As protein: CSVTTTYNEQFF.

This clonotype has a count of ten or more. In DNA form, the CDR3 reads TGTGCCAGCAGCCAAGTGACCTACGAGCAGTACTTC. Protein product: CASSQVTYEQYF. The genes are TRBV3-1 and TRBJ2-7, with D unclear. V was pared by 1 base and J by 2 bases, with 3 bases between. The CDR3 contains 12 residues. The germline gives CDR1 LGHDT, CDR2 YNNKEL (reference sequence).

CDR3 DNA sequence: TGTGCCAGCAGTGCCGGGACAGTCAGCACAGATACGCAGTATTTT. Amino acid sequence: CASSAGTVSTDTQYF. The chain links TRBV6-4 to TRBJ2-3; 7 positions match TRBD1. Germline-derived CDR1 and CDR2 are MRHNA and SNTAGT. The CDR3 totals 15 residues. The V gene end was trimmed by 4 bases and the J gene end by 0 bases; junction bases not matched to a gene: 4.

This clonotype was seen many times. This chain uses TRBV6-5 with TRBJ1-5; maybe TRBD1 (5 bases). CDR1 and CDR2 from the germline V gene are MNHEY and SVGAGI. The CDR3 spans 14 residues. The V and J ends lost 6 bases and 9 bases respectively, with 18 bases between them. The CDR3, as DNA: TGTGCCAGCAGCCCGGGGACCGTTTTTTGGCCCCAGCATTTT. Encoded protein: CASSPGTVFWPQHF.

The V and J genes are TRBV11-2 and TRBJ2-5; TRBD2 is a possible D gene (6 bases). V lost 2 bases to trimming and J lost 3 bases, with 19 bases between them. The CDR3 totals 17 residues. Per germline, CDR1 SGHAT and CDR2 FQNNGV. Here the CDR3 DNA reads TGTGCCAGCAGCTTAAGTTCCCCAGCGGGTCGGAAAGAGACCCAGTACTTC. Translated, it gives CASSLSSPAGRKETQYF.

This clonotype was recorded many times. The rearrangement uses TRBV11-1 and TRBJ2-1, with TRBD2 identical over 10 bases. This CDR3 spans 14 amino acids. Trimming took 3 bases from V and 8 from J; bases not matched to a gene: 4. CDR1 and CDR2 from the germline V gene are SGHAT and FQDESV (reference sequence). The CDR3 spells CASSFRLAGYEQFF. The CDR3 DNA follows: TGTGCCAGCAGCTTCCGACTAGCGGGCTATGAGCAGTTCTTC.

A few counts support this clonotype. The V and J genes are TRBV6-4 and TRBJ1-2, with D possibly being TRBD1 (5 bases). The CDR3 is made up of 14 amino acids. The V gene lost 6 bases and the J gene lost 6 bases, with 17 bases spanning the gap. CDR1 is MRHNA and CDR2 is SNTAGT in the germline V gene. DNA for the CDR3: TGTGCCAGCAGCCCCCTTCGGACAACCCATGGCTACACCTTC. As protein: CASSPLRTTHGYTF.

This clonotype was found many times. The gene calls are TRBV29-1 and TRBJ2-5; maybe TRBD2 (5 bases). V shed 4 bases and J shed 0 bases, with 6 bases lying between them. This CDR3 is 12 amino acids long. Germline V gives CDR1 SQVTM, CDR2 ANQGSEA. CDR3 in DNA: TGCAGCGTTGCGGACTACCAAGAGACCCAGTACTTC. Encoded protein: CSVADYQETQYF.

This clonotype was seen ten or more times. The V call is TRBV12-3 or TRBV12-4, the J call TRBJ1-5, with D hard to call. V was cut by 3 bases and J by 0 bases, with 15 bases left in between. The CDR3 is 17 residues long. The CDR3: CASSLSPGRYSNQPQHF. The CDR3 DNA reads as TGTGCCAGCAGTTTGTCCCCTGGTAGATATAGCAATCAGCCCCAGCATTTT.

This clonotype was detected ten times or more. An end of the junction differs from the germline gene, which may be a read error. V is TRBV5-1 and J is TRBJ2-7, with D perhaps assigned TRBD1 or TRBD2 (5 bases each). Per the germline V gene, CDR1 is SGHRS and CDR2 is YFSETQ. This CDR3 has 14 amino acids. Written as DNA, the CDR3 is TGCGCCAGCAGATTGGGACCAGGGTCGAACGAGCAGTACTTC. It encodes CASRLGPGSNEQYF.

Many counts were recorded for this clonotype. The V call is TRBV5-1, the J call TRBJ1-4, with D possibly TRBD1 on 5 matching bases. Looked up from germline, CDR1 is SGHRS and CDR2 is YFSETQ. Trimming left V 4 bases short and J 5 bases short, with 15 bases between. The CDR3 is 15 amino acids. CDR3 protein: CASSLGGAENEKLFF. The CDR3 coding sequence is TGCGCCAGCAGCCTAGGCGGGGCAGAAAATGAAAAACTGTTTTTT.

This clonotype was detected many times. The rearrangement uses TRBV18 and TRBJ2-6, with D possibly TRBD1 on 6 matching bases. The V end lost 1 base, the J end lost 0 bases, and 10 bases lay between the germline ends. The CDR3 contains 17 residues. Per germline, CDR1 KGHSH and CDR2 LQKENI. The DNA for the CDR3 is TGTGCCAGCTCACCACAACAGGGTATCTCTGGGGCCAACGTCCTGACTTTC. This codes for CASSPQQGISGANVLTF.

This clonotype occurred many times. J is TRBJ2-2 and V is TRBV5-4; possibly TRBD2 for D (5 bases). CDR1 is SGHNT, CDR2 YYREEE, per germline (reference sequence). Trimming removed 4 bases at V and 1 base at J, with 8 bases between. This CDR3 is 14 amino acids long. CDR3 DNA: TGTGCCAGCAGCCTGGCGGGGAACACCGGGGAGCTGTTTTTT. Its protein is CASSLAGNTGELFF. Complete variable domain (other parts from reference TRBV5-4 and TRBJ2-2): ETGVTQSPTHLIKTRGQQVTLRCSSQSGHNTVSWYQQALGQGPQFIFQYYREEENGRGNFPPRFSGLQFPNYSSELNVNALELDDSALYLCASSLAGNTGELFFGEGSRLTVL.

There are a few counts of this clonotype. The DNA for the CDR3 is TGTGCCAGCGGCCCCCGACAGGCCTCAAGAGAGACCCAGTACTTC. It is translated as CASGPRQASRETQYF. The chain couples TRBV7-8 to TRBJ2-5; D is perhaps TRBD1 (6 bases). CDR3 length: 15 amino acids. Germline V CDR1 and CDR2: SGHVS, FQNEAQ. V was shortened by 8 bases and J by 4 bases, with 20 bases between the two germline ends.

At least ten counts were recorded for this clonotype. J is TRBJ1-1 and V is TRBV4-1, with D unresolved. V was cut by 1 base and J by 0 bases, with 9 bases left in between. The V gene's germline CDR1 is MGHRA and CDR2 YSYEKL. The CDR3 runs to 15 residues. CDR3 DNA sequence: TGCGCCAGCAGCCAAGGTGAGGCCTTGAACACTGAAGCTTTCTTT. It encodes CASSQGEALNTEAFF.

This clonotype was seen repeatedly, ten times or more. The chain has TRBV4-1 and TRBJ2-7; D ambiguous. CDR1 and CDR2 from the germline V gene are MGHRA and YSYEKL. Trimming shortened V by 0 bases and J by 4 bases, and 7 bases separated the two germline ends. The CDR3 covers 13 residues. CDR3: CASSQELRYEQYF. DNA of the CDR3: TGCGCCAGCAGCCAAGAACTCAGATACGAGCAGTACTTC.

This clonotype appeared many times. The chain employs TRBV29-1 and TRBJ1-1; D remains ambiguous. In germline, CDR1 is SQVTM, CDR2 ANQGSEA. The germline V and J ends were trimmed by 1 base and 5 bases, with 14 bases remaining between them. CDR3 length: 14 amino acids. For the CDR3, the DNA is TGCAGCGTTGAAGGAACGTGGGAGGAGACTGAAGCTTTCTTT. It translates to CSVEGTWEETEAFF. Full variable domain (rest looked up from reference TRBV29-1 and TRBJ1-1): SAVISQKPSRDICQRGTSLTIQCQVDSQVTMMFWYRQQPGQSLTLIATANQGSEATYESGFVIDKFPISRPNLTFSTLTVSNMSPEDSSIYLCSVEGTWEETEAFFGQGTRLTVV.

Many counts were recorded for this clonotype. The chain is built from TRBV7-2 and TRBJ2-1; TRBD1 matches at 9 bases. CDR3 length: 15 amino acids. Germline V CDR1 and CDR2: SGHTA, FQGNSA. Unmatched junction bases numbered 7, after V lost 1 base and J lost 9 bases. The CDR3 spells CASSLGGTGPTEQFF. Here the CDR3 DNA reads TGTGCCAGCAGCTTAGGAGGGACAGGGCCCACTGAGCAGTTCTTC.

This clonotype is labeled medium-sized. The rearrangement joins TRBV12-3 or TRBV12-4 to TRBJ2-1, with 8 bases that match TRBD2. The CDR3 length is 14 residues. V shed 10 bases, J shed 8 bases, and the junction held 13 bases outside the gene matches. This chain's CDR3 is CAKIETSGIDEQFF. The CDR3 DNA reads as TGTGCCAAAATCGAAACTAGCGGTATCGATGAGCAGTTCTTC.

This clonotype was recorded many times. V gene TRBV24-1 combines with J gene TRBJ2-3; 10 nucleotides match TRBD1. The CDR3 is 14 amino acids. After removal of 7 bases from V and 5 bases from J, the junction contained 5 bases not matched to a gene. Germline V CDR1 and CDR2: KGHDR, SFDVKD. CDR3 region: CATSLGTGVDTQYF. The CDR3 nucleotides read TGTGCCACCAGCCTGGGGACAGGGGTAGATACGCAGTATTTT.

This clonotype was detected ten times or more. This chain links TRBV6-4 with TRBJ1-2, with 8 bases aligning to TRBD1. The V gene's germline CDR1 is MRHNA and CDR2 SNTAGT. This CDR3 is 15 amino acids long. V lost 2 bases and J lost 8; bases outside the gene matches: 10. The chain's CDR3 is CASSDGTGGRQGYTF. CDR3 coding DNA: TGTGCCAGCAGTGACGGAACAGGGGGTCGTCAAGGCTACACCTTC.

This clonotype has a count of ten or more. Compared with germline, one end of the junction differs, possibly owing to a read error. The chain is built from TRBV27 and TRBJ2-7, with D possibly matching TRBD2 (6 bases). This CDR3 comprises 16 residues. Germline assignment: CDR1 MNHEY and CDR2 SMNVEV (reference sequence). This chain's CDR3 is CASSLSAGLLSSEQYF. CDR3 DNA: TGTGCCAGCAGTTTATCGGCGGGACTTCTCTCCTCCGAGCAGTACTTC.

A word on this clonotype: A junction boundary mismatches the germline segment, possibly from a read error. V usage is TRBV6-1 and J usage is TRBJ2-3; D uncertain. The CDR3 spans 15 residues. CDR1 MNHNS and CDR2 SASEGT come from the germline V gene. The CDR3 nucleotides read TGTGCCAGCAGTGTCCCTACCGGCCGCACAGATATGCAGTATTTT. It codes for CASSVPTGRTDMQYF.

Many counts were recorded for this clonotype. The rearrangement links TRBV27 to TRBJ2-7; 8 positions match TRBD1. The junction had 5 bases not matched to a gene; V was cut back by 5 bases and J by 2 bases. The CDR3 runs 14 residues. Germline CDR1 and CDR2: MNHEY and SMNVEV (reference sequence). The CDR3 here is CASSPGGAPYEQYF. The DNA for the CDR3 is TGTGCCAGCAGTCCAGGGGGCGCCCCCTACGAGCAGTACTTC.

This clonotype came up many times. This rearrangement joins TRBV5-5 to TRBJ1-2; TRBD1 is a possible D gene (6 bases). The germline gives CDR1 SGHKS, CDR2 YYEKEE (reference sequence). This CDR3 comprises 13 residues. V was pared by 4 bases and J by 7 bases, with 14 bases between. CDR3 loop: CASSAPGQTGYTF. In DNA, the CDR3 is TGTGCCAGCAGCGCGCCCGGACAGACTGGCTACACCTTC. The full variable domain, completed using reference TRBV5-5 and TRBJ1-2, is DAGVTQSPTHLIKTRGQQVTLRCSPISGHKSVSWYQQVLGQGPQFIFQYYEKEERGRGNFPDRFSARQFPNYSSELNVNALLLGDSALYLCASSAPGQTGYTFGSGTRLTVV.

This clonotype was detected many times. This chain links TRBV7-8 with TRBJ1-2; the match to TRBD1 covers 8 bases. The CDR3 extends over 15 amino acids. In germline, CDR1 is SGHVS, CDR2 FQNEAQ. The V gene end was trimmed by 4 bases and the J gene end by 1 base; junction bases not matched to a gene: 5. CDR3 in DNA: TGTGCCAGCAGCTCTGGGACAGGTCTTAACTATGGCTACACCTTC. Its protein product is CASSSGTGLNYGYTF.

In its sample, this clonotype was seen a few times. The chain combines TRBV30 with TRBJ1-2; D is uncertain. This CDR3 is 11 amino acids long. In germline, CDR1 is GTSNPN, CDR2 SVGIG (reference sequence). V lost 8 bases to trimming and J lost 5 bases, with 12 bases between them. The CDR3 is CALKANYGYTF. CDR3 nucleotide sequence: TGTGCCCTTAAAGCAAATTATGGCTACACCTTC.

This clonotype was observed at least ten times. The chain has TRBV11-1 and TRBJ2-5; 11 nucleotides agree with TRBD1. Trimming at V came to 5 bases and at J to 5 bases, leaving 7 bases not matched to a gene. The CDR3 consists of 15 residues. Germline V gene sequence: CDR1 SGHAT, CDR2 FQDESV (reference sequence). The CDR3 loop is CASSPGQGALETQYF. As DNA, the CDR3 is TGTGCCAGCAGCCCTGGACAGGGGGCGTTGGAGACCCAGTACTTC.

The V call is TRBV20-1, the J call TRBJ2-2, with D hard to call. Trimming pared 6 bases from V and 4 bases from J, leaving 15 bases between. Germline CDR1 and CDR2: DFQATT and SNEGSKA (reference sequence). CDR3 length equals 14 residues. The CDR3 here is CSARARSPTGELFF. For the CDR3, the DNA is TGCAGTGCCCGGGCAAGATCTCCCACCGGGGAGCTGTTTTTT.